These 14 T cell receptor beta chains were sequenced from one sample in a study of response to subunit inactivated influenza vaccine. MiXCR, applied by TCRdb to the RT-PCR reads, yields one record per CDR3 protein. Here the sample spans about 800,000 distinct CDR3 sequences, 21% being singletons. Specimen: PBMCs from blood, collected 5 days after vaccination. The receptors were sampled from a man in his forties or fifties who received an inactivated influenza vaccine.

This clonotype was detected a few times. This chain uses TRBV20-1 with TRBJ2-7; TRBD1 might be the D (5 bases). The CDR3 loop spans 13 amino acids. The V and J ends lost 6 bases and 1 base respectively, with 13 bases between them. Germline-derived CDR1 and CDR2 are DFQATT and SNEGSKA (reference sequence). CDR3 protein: CSADSDFSYEQYF. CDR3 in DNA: TGCAGTGCAGACAGCGACTTTTCCTACGAGCAGTACTTC.

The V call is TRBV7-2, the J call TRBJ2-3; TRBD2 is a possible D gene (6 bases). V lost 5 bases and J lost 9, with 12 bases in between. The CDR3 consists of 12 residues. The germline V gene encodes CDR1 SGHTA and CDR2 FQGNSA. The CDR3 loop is CASSHTGGTQYF. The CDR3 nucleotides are TGTGCCAGCAGCCATACTGGGGGGACGCAGTATTTT.

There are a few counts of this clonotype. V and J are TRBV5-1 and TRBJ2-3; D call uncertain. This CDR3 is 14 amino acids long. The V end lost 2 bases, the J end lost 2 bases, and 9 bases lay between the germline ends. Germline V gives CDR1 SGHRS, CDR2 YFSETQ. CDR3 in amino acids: CASSFIGDTDTQYF. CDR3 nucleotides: TGCGCCAGCAGCTTCATTGGAGACACAGATACGCAGTATTTT.

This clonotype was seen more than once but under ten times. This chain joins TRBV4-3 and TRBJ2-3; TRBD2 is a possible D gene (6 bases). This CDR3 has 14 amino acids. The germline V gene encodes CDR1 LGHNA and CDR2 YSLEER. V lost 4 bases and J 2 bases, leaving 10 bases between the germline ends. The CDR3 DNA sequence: TGCGCCAGCAGCCCCTCGGACTACACAGATACGCAGTATTTT. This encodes CASSPSDYTDTQYF.

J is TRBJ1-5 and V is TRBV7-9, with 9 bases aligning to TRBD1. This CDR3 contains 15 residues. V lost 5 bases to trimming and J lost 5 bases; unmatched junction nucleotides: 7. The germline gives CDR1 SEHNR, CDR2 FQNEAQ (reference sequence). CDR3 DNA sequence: TGTGCCAGCAGCCCGGACAGGGGAGGGTATCAGCCCCAGCATTTT. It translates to CASSPDRGGYQPQHF.

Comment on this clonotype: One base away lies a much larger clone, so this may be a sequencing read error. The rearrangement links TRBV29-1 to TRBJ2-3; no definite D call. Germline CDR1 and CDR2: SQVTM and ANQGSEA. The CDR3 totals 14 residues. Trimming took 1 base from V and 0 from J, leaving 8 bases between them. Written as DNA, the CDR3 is TGCAGCGTTGAAGGCAGGCTCAGCACAGATACGCAGTATTTT. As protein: CSVEGRLSTDTQYF.

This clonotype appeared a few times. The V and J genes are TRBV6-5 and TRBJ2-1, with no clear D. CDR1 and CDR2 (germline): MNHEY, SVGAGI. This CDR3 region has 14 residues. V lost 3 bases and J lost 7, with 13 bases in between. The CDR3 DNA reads TGTGCCAGCAGTTATTCCCGATTGCGAAATGAGCAGTTCTTC. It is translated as CASSYSRLRNEQFF.

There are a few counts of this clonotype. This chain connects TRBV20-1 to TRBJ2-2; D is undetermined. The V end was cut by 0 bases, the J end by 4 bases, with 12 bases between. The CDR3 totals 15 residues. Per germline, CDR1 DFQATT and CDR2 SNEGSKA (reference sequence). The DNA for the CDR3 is TGCAGTGCTAGAGATTCGGTGCGCGGCACCGGGGAGCTGTTTTTT. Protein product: CSARDSVRGTGELFF.

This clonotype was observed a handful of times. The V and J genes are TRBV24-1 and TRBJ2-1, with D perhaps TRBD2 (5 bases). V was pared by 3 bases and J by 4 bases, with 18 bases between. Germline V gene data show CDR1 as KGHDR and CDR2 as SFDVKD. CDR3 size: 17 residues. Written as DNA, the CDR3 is TGTGCCACCAGTGATCCGCTCAGGACTCGGACGTACAATGAGCAGTTCTTC. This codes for CATSDPLRTRTYNEQFF.

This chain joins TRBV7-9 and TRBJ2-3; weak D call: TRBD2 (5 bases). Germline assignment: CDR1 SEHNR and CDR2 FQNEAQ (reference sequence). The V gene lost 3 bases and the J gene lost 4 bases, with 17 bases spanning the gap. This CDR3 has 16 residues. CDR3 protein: CASSLEEGPGADTQYF. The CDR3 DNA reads TGTGCCAGCAGCTTGGAAGAGGGTCCTGGGGCAGATACGCAGTATTTT.

CDR3 bases: TGTGCCAGCAGTTTAGCGGGAGGGCCGGCAAATGAGCAGTTCTTC. This translates into CASSLAGGPANEQFF. This rearrangement joins TRBV2 to TRBJ2-1; TRBD2 matches at 11 bases. CDR3 length: 15 amino acids. V gave up 5 bases and J gave up 7 bases; unmatched junction bases: 7. CDR1 and CDR2 (germline): SNHLY, FYNNEI.

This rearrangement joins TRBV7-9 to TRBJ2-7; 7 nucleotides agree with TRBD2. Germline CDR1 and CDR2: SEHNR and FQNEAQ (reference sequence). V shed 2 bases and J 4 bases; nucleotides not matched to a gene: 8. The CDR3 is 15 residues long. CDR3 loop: CASSLYGGGGYEQYF. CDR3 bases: TGTGCCAGCAGCTTATATGGCGGGGGAGGATACGAGCAGTACTTC.

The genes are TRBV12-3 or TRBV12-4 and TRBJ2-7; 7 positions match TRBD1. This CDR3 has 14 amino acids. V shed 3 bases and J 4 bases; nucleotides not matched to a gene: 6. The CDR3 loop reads CASSFDVRGYEQYF. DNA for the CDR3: TGTGCCAGCAGTTTTGATGTCAGGGGGTACGAGCAGTACTTC.

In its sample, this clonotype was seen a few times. Here the CDR3 DNA reads TGCGCCAGCAGCAGGGGGACTTCGAACTATGGCTACACCTTC. Its translation: CASSRGTSNYGYTF. The rearrangement joins TRBV5-1 to TRBJ1-2, with D perhaps matching TRBD1 (6 bases). The V gene lost 4 bases and the J gene lost 2 bases, with 12 bases spanning the gap. The length of the CDR3 is 14 residues. Per the germline V gene, CDR1 is SGHRS and CDR2 is YFSETQ.